Given below is one T cell receptor beta chain in context. This clone was counted ten times or more. The antigen it recognizes is unknown. No per-base quality is available; no much larger clone lies one base away. The source of the sample is a study of blood T cell repertoires in COVID-19 (dated by TCRdb to about 2020). About the full investigation: Samples covering the acute and convalescent phases of COVID-19 were provided by collaborators in the United States, Italy and Spain. The material from the prospective study consisted of cDNA or gDNA derived from T cells, B-cell-depleted T cells, or PBMCs. The dataset comprised deeply sampled blood TCRbeta repertoires from subjects exposed to, actively infected with, or recovered from COVID-19. The repertoires were made available in a free public database intended to serve as a resource for research on the immune response to SARS-CoV-2. Samples came from the ongoing ImmuneRACE study (first 160 participants) plus 1,254 subjects from 6 global collaborators. The sample metadata nearly always contained a de-identified subject ID, COVID-19 status, age in years and sex. Where HLA class I and class II types were available, the types were taken from metadata supplied by the sample provider, not from assay-based typing.

TCRbeta CDR3 regions were amplified from genomic DNA using the immunoSEQ Assay, a bias-controlled multiplex PCR. In the source study's methods: The number of nucleated cells in each sample was estimated from the amplification of reference gene primers within the assay. To quantify the absolute abundance of each unique TCRbeta CDR3 rearrangement, sequence reads were collapsed and filtered. Productive Simpson clonality was computed per sample as the square root of Simpson's diversity index over productive rearrangements. TCRdb holds this immuneACCESS table with in-frame rearrangements only. Some clones are missing; in checked studies, unresolved V genes explain under half, and the rest has no known cause. V, J and clone size derive from that table, while D and trimming were established from the DNA sequence. The sample table contains 250,000 to 300,000 clones; only one count was recorded for less than 90% of them. Together, the top ten hold 3.5% to 5.5% of the sample.

A second Seattle source provided samples from volunteer blood donors who had recovered from COVID-19. Whole blood was collected in K2EDTA tubes by collaborating institutions according to the institutions' own protocols. For TCRbeta analysis, collaborators shipped samples as frozen whole blood, isolated PBMCs, or DNA extracted from either of those sample types. What the work shows at the level of the full study, not this receptor alone: How much clinical and demographic metadata was included differed by source and by participant, and the metadata was provided uncurated.

The material sequenced was peripheral blood. The clonotype comes from a man between 60 and 75 years old who had recovered from COVID-19.

Here is the DNA: TGTGCCAGCAGTGAATACTACGAGCAGTACTTC. This yields the protein CASSEYYEQYF. The rearrangement joined TRBV6-1 to TRBJ2-7; too little of a D gene remains to name it. From cysteine to phenylalanine, the CDR3 is 11 amino acids long. Only CDR3 DNA is held: 33 bases, read in frame from base 1. A distance of 2 bases separates the germline ends of V and J, which lose 2 bases and 3 bases respectively. In the germline V gene, CDR1 corresponds to MNHNS and CDR2 to SASEGT.